The subject of this entry is one T cell receptor beta chain. This sample is drawn from a study of cytomegalovirus exposure and HLA in healthy donors. Study information: An early data release held tens of millions of unique TCRs from HLA-typed donors.

This PCR relied on a set of 60 Vbeta primers and 13 Jbeta primers. Generated by immunoSEQ multiplex PCR, the TCRdb table keeps only in-frame clones and is missing some. The table includes around 160,000 clones, roughly 80% detected once. The source of this sequence is a male donor in good health and CMV-seronegative. Source material: PBMCs.

The CDR3 reads CASTEGTGVEQYF. The CDR3 region has the DNA TGTGCCAGCACGGAGGGGACAGGGGTCGAGCAGTACTTC. The V and J genes are TRBV7-9 and TRBJ2-7, with 10 bases lining up with TRBD1. Germline values: CDR1 SEHNR, CDR2 FQNEAQ (reference sequence). The CDR3 totals 13 residues. Trimming removed 7 bases from V and 6 bases from J; junction bases left unmatched: 6.